One and the same sample provided the 18 T cell receptor beta chains below, sequenced in a study of Graves' ophthalmopathy and Graves' hyperthyroidism. Amplifying from RNA transcripts, the study obtained TCR beta CDR3 regions. An initial RT-PCR round employing HTBI primers preceded a second-round multiplex PCR. TCRdb recomputed calls from the multiplex PCR reads with MiXCR, one row per CDR3 protein. The table shows over a million distinct CDR3 sequences, with roughly two fifths occurring only once. The sample comprised peripheral blood or thyroid tissue (not recorded which). These receptors all come from an adult man with Graves' hyperthyroidism.

V gene TRBV7-8 combines with J gene TRBJ1-5, with a tentative D call TRBD1 (5 bases). Germline CDR1 reads SGHVS; CDR2 reads FQNEAQ. The germline V and J ends were trimmed by 6 bases and 5 bases, with 17 bases remaining between them. CDR3 length equals 15 residues. The CDR3 here is CASRSGTGFYQPQHF. The CDR3 bases are TGTGCCAGCAGGTCTGGGACTGGGTTCTATCAGCCCCAGCATTTT.

The chain recombines TRBV12-3 or TRBV12-4 with TRBJ1-4, with TRBD1 matching 9 bases. Trimming at V came to 5 bases and at J to 8 bases, leaving 15 bases not matched to a gene. The CDR3 contains 17 residues. The CDR3 is CASSPLDRGTGGEKLFF. The CDR3 DNA sequence: TGTGCCAGCAGTCCCCTAGACAGGGGGACAGGAGGAGAAAAACTGTTTTTT.

This clonotype was seen at least ten times. This chain links TRBV7-2 with TRBJ1-2, with a possible D match to TRBD1 (6 bases). Trimming stripped 0 bases from V and 7 bases from J, with 12 bases between. The CDR3 runs to 14 residues. Germline CDR1 reads SGHTA; CDR2 reads FQGNSA. CDR3 residues: CASSLAPAGAGYTF. The CDR3 coding sequence is TGTGCCAGCAGCTTAGCGCCGGCAGGGGCTGGCTACACCTTC.

This clonotype has a count of ten or more. The CDR3 DNA reads as TGTGCCAGCAGCACCGACAGGGGCAAGCCCCAGCATTTT. This translates into CASSTDRGKPQHF. The V call is TRBV7-9, the J call TRBJ1-5, with 8 positions matching TRBD1. V shed 5 bases and J 8 bases; nucleotides not matched to a gene: 5. Germline V gene lookup returns CDR1 SEHNR and CDR2 FQNEAQ (reference sequence). This CDR3 has 13 amino acids.

This clonotype was observed at least ten times. The V call is TRBV20-1, the J call TRBJ1-5; D call uncertain. This CDR3 spans 13 amino acids. The V gene's germline CDR1 is DFQATT and CDR2 SNEGSKA (reference sequence). V lost 2 bases and J 6 bases, leaving 11 bases between the germline ends. CDR3 loop: CSARFAKSQPQHF. The CDR3 DNA is TGCAGTGCTAGATTCGCGAAAAGTCAGCCCCAGCATTTT.

The V and J genes are TRBV29-1 and TRBJ2-7; 13 bases are shared with TRBD2. CDR1 is SQVTM, CDR2 ANQGSEA, per germline. The CDR3 contains 17 residues. The J segment lost 6 bases and the V segment lost 0 bases, leaving 11 bases of the junction unmatched. CDR3 amino acids: CSVEESGTSGTGAEQYF. As DNA, the CDR3 is TGCAGCGTTGAAGAGTCCGGGACTAGCGGGACGGGTGCCGAGCAGTACTTC.

The table lists this clonotype with many counts. The V gene is TRBV19, the J gene TRBJ2-2; D gene uncertain. The germline gives CDR1 LNHDA, CDR2 SQIVND (reference sequence). V was clipped by 9 bases and J by 5 bases, with 13 bases between them. The CDR3 runs to 13 residues. The CDR3 is CASTPGETGELFF. CDR3 bases: TGTGCCAGCACTCCTGGAGAGACCGGGGAGCTGTTTTTT.

V gene TRBV7-2 combines with J gene TRBJ1-5; D unclear. Looked up from germline, CDR1 is SGHTA and CDR2 is FQGNSA. Trimming removed 0 bases at V and 7 bases at J, with 10 bases between. The CDR3 consists of 14 residues. CDR3 amino acids: CASSLARVEQPQHF. The CDR3 DNA reads as TGTGCCAGCAGCTTAGCGCGAGTAGAACAGCCCCAGCATTTT.

This clonotype has ten or more counts. The chain uses TRBV7-2 and TRBJ2-7, with D possibly being TRBD1 (6 bases). The germline V gene encodes CDR1 SGHTA and CDR2 FQGNSA. This CDR3 contains 14 residues. Trimming left V 4 bases short and J 3 bases short, with 13 bases between. The CDR3 spells CASSSSGVGYEQYF. In nucleotides, the CDR3 is TGTGCCAGCAGCTCGTCAGGGGTCGGCTACGAGCAGTACTTC.

To note about this clonotype: A read error may explain this, as a much larger clone is one base away. This CDR3 fails to terminate in the conserved phenylalanine or tryptophan, so it likely reflects a read error. V and J are TRBV19 and TRBJ2-7; D uncertain. V was cut by 3 bases and J by 2 bases, with 11 bases left in between. Germline assignment: CDR1 LNHDA and CDR2 SQIVND (reference sequence). This CDR3 comprises 14 residues. This CDR3 is CASSIPGWPYEQYL. CDR3 in DNA: TGTGCCAGTAGTATTCCCGGGTGGCCCTACGAGCAGTACCTC.

The chain's CDR3 is CASSSGASQGTEAFF. CDR3 coding DNA: TGCGCCAGCAGCTCCGGGGCCTCCCAGGGCACTGAAGCTTTCTTT. V is TRBV5-1 and J is TRBJ1-1, with a possible D match to TRBD1 (5 bases). The CDR3 totals 15 residues. The V end was cut by 3 bases, the J end by 4 bases, with 16 bases between. Germline values: CDR1 SGHRS, CDR2 YFSETQ.

The V gene is TRBV4-1, the J gene TRBJ2-7, with D hard to call. This CDR3 is built from 13 residues. Germline-derived CDR1 and CDR2 are MGHRA and YSYEKL. The V gene lost 4 bases and the J gene lost 3 bases, with 10 bases spanning the gap. DNA for the CDR3: TGCGCCAGCAGCCTTTGGATAGGCTACGAGCAGTACTTC. This encodes CASSLWIGYEQYF.

For this clonotype: A junction end diverges from the germline sequence, so it may reflect a read error. This rearrangement joins TRBV5-1 to TRBJ1-4; D is unresolved. CDR1 SGHRS and CDR2 YFSETQ come from the germline V gene. The CDR3 has 14 amino acids. The CDR3 protein is CASSSGATKEKLFF. The CDR3 nucleotides read TGCGCCAGCAGCTCGGGTGCGACTAAGGAAAAACTGTTTTTT.

This clonotype was seen a single time. CDR3 sequence (DNA): TGCAGCGTTCCGGGACAGGGGGGTTCCCGGGAGACCCAGTACTTC. Protein product: CSVPGQGGSRETQYF. The chain carries TRBV29-1 and TRBJ2-5; 11 nucleotides agree with TRBD1. Germline values: CDR1 SQVTM, CDR2 ANQGSEA. The CDR3 is made up of 15 amino acids. Unmatched junction bases numbered 10, after V lost 5 bases and J lost 5 bases. Based on the CDR3 plus reference TRBV29-1 and TRBJ2-5, the full variable domain is SAVISQKPSRDICQRGTSLTIQCQVDSQVTMMFWYRQQPGQSLTLIATANQGSEATYESGFVIDKFPISRPNLTFSTLTVSNMSPEDSSIYLCSVPGQGGSRETQYFGPGTRLLVL.

There are many counts of this clonotype. V is TRBV20-1 and J is TRBJ2-7; a possible D gene is TRBD2 (5 bases). Germline assignment: CDR1 DFQATT and CDR2 SNEGSKA (reference sequence). V gave up 0 bases and J gave up 5 bases, with 14 bases separating them. The CDR3 runs to 14 residues. The DNA for the CDR3 is TGCAGTGCTAGAGATGGTGTTTTGGGAGACGAGCAGTACTTC. It specifies CSARDGVLGDEQYF.

The rearrangement joins TRBV19 to TRBJ1-4; D not certain. The V gene lost 5 bases and the J gene lost 6 bases, with 13 bases spanning the gap. Germline values: CDR1 LNHDA, CDR2 SQIVND (reference sequence). The CDR3 has 14 residues. The CDR3 DNA reads TGTGCCAGTAGTGAGACCGGGATGGATGAAAAACTGTTTTTT. It encodes CASSETGMDEKLFF.

This chain uses TRBV20-1 with TRBJ1-1; D ambiguous. The CDR3 extends over 11 amino acids. Germline V gene lookup returns CDR1 DFQATT and CDR2 SNEGSKA (reference sequence). CDR3 loop: CSQGMGTEAFF. As DNA, the CDR3 is TGCAGCCAAGGGATGGGCACTGAAGCTTTCTTT.

This sequence joins TRBV28 and TRBJ1-5, with D tentatively TRBD1 (5 bases). V shed 6 bases and J shed 4 bases, with 10 bases lying between them. The CDR3 totals 13 residues. The germline CDR1 and CDR2 sequences are MDHEN and SYDVKM. CDR3 amino acids: CASRGRANQPQHF. Written as DNA, the CDR3 is TGTGCCAGCAGGGGCAGGGCGAATCAGCCCCAGCATTTT.